These 20 T cell receptor beta chains originate from one sample sequenced in a study of beta chain features in type 1 diabetes. Every isolated RNA sample was fully reverse transcribed, so sequencing captured expressed TCRB transcripts. TCRdb's copy holds only in-frame clones and misses some; the assay was immunoSEQ multiplex PCR. The table shows 200,000 to 300,000 clones, with 11% occurring only once. Notes on the study in general: Type 1 diabetes patients showed a moderate but significant shortening of TCRB CDR3s in all four CD4+ subsets.

Their target antigens are unknown. Material: naive CD4+ T cells from blood. Receptors were obtained from a man aged 25 to 40 with type 1 diabetes.

The chain joins TRBV19 to TRBJ2-1; 10 bases are a match to TRBD2. Germline V CDR1 and CDR2: LNHDA, SQIVND (reference sequence). Trimming removed 5 bases from V and 3 bases from J; junction bases left unmatched: 7. This CDR3 has 16 amino acids. The CDR3 spells CASSLSTSGIYNEQFF. CDR3 bases: TGTGCCAGTAGTTTATCCACTAGCGGGATCTACAATGAGCAGTTCTTC.

There are a few counts of this clone. The V and J genes are TRBV28 and TRBJ1-4; no reliable D call. Germline loops: CDR1 MDHEN, CDR2 SYDVKM. The CDR3 length is 15 residues. V was clipped by 4 bases and J by 8 bases, with 17 bases between them. CDR3 sequence: CASSSYQDRKEKLFF. Here the CDR3 DNA reads TGTGCCAGCAGTTCCTACCAGGATCGGAAGGAAAAACTGTTTTTT.

The gene calls are TRBV19 and TRBJ1-6; a possible D gene is TRBD1 (6 bases). The CDR3 contains 15 residues. V lost 3 bases and J 7 bases, leaving 13 bases between the germline ends. CDR1 and CDR2 from the germline V gene are LNHDA and SQIVND (reference sequence). In nucleotides, the CDR3 is TGTGCCAGTAGTATCGTCAGGACAGACAATTCACCCCTCCACTTT. Protein: CASSIVRTDNSPLHF.

The chain combines TRBV5-4 with TRBJ1-3; no firm D call. This CDR3 comprises 16 residues. Between the trimmed V and J ends, which lost 0 bases and 0 bases, there was a span of 10 bases. Germline CDR1 is SGHNT and CDR2 is YYREEE (reference sequence). The CDR3 bases are TGTGCCAGCAGCTTGGGGGGAGCTCTCTCTGGAAACACCATATATTTT. Its protein is CASSLGGALSGNTIYF.

This clone was found a few times. The chain couples TRBV18 to TRBJ2-5; no clear D. V lost 0 bases, J lost 5 bases, and 10 bases lay in between. The CDR3 runs to 14 residues. CDR1 and CDR2 (germline): KGHSH, LQKENI. CDR3 coding DNA: TGTGCCAGCTCACCACCGGCAGGAAGGGAGACCCAGTACTTC. Translation: CASSPPAGRETQYF.

This chain uses TRBV5-1 with TRBJ1-2; 9 nucleotides match TRBD1. CDR1 SGHRS and CDR2 YFSETQ come from the germline V gene. The CDR3 runs to 15 residues. V lost 1 base, J lost 4 bases, and 5 bases stayed unmatched. CDR3 residues: CASSLSGTGTYGYTF. In DNA form, the CDR3 reads TGCGCCAGCAGCTTGTCTGGGACAGGGACCTATGGCTACACCTTC.

The chain recombines TRBV5-1 with TRBJ2-2, with D perhaps TRBD2 (6 bases). The germline V gene encodes CDR1 SGHRS and CDR2 YFSETQ. With 3 bases removed from V and 4 bases from J, the gap between germline ends came to 10 bases. The CDR3 runs to 14 residues. CDR3 sequence (DNA): TGCGCCAGCAGCTCATCCGGGAGCACCGGGGAGCTGTTTTTT. This gives the protein CASSSSGSTGELFF.

The genes are TRBV25-1 and TRBJ2-1; 10 bases line up with TRBD2. CDR1 MGHDK and CDR2 SYGVNS come from the germline V gene. Trimming at V came to 6 bases and at J to 4 bases, leaving 6 bases not matched to a gene. This CDR3 comprises 15 residues. CDR3 bases: TGTGCCAGCAGCTATCTAGCGGGGGTTTACAATGAGCAGTTCTTC. Residues: CASSYLAGVYNEQFF. The full variable domain, completed using reference TRBV25-1 and TRBJ2-1, is EADIYQTPRYLVIGTGKKITLECSQTMGHDKMYWYQQDPGMELHLIHYSYGVNSTEKGDLSSESTVSRIRTEHFPLTLESARPSHTSQYLCASSYLAGVYNEQFFGPGTRLTVL.

In this sample, this clone turned up a few times. This chain joins TRBV13 and TRBJ2-3; no firm D call. Trimming cost V 1 base and J 11 bases, with 13 bases left between them. This CDR3 has 13 amino acids. Germline CDR1 PRHDT, CDR2 FYEKMQ (reference sequence). The CDR3 here is CASSLERAPRQYF. The DNA for the CDR3 is TGTGCCAGCAGCTTAGAACGAGCCCCGAGGCAGTATTTT.

This chain links TRBV27 with TRBJ1-2, with a possible D match to TRBD1 (5 bases). Germline V lookup: CDR1 MNHEY, CDR2 SMNVEV (reference sequence). The CDR3 extends over 11 amino acids. The V end was cut by 5 bases, the J end by 8 bases, with 9 bases between. The CDR3 sequence is CASSQGRGYTF. Here the CDR3 DNA reads TGTGCCAGCAGTCAGGGTAGGGGCTACACCTTC.

The V gene is TRBV5-1, the J gene TRBJ2-3; a possible D gene is TRBD2 (5 bases). Germline lookup yields CDR1 SGHRS and CDR2 YFSETQ. The V end lost 2 bases, the J end lost 0 bases, and 10 bases lay between the germline ends. The CDR3 covers 15 residues. The CDR3 loop is CASSFQDSSTDTQYF. As DNA, the CDR3 is TGCGCCAGCAGCTTCCAGGACTCTAGCACAGATACGCAGTATTTT.

The table lists this clone with a few counts. V gene TRBV15 combines with J gene TRBJ2-3; the D gene is possibly TRBD1 (5 bases). Per the germline V gene, CDR1 is LNHNV and CDR2 is YYDKDF (reference sequence). The V end was cut by 4 bases, the J end by 3 bases, with 11 bases between. The CDR3 runs 14 residues. CDR3 nucleotide sequence: TGTGCCACCAGCATATCCAGGGTAACAGATACGCAGTATTTT. Its translation: CATSISRVTDTQYF. The whole variable domain, remainder taken from reference TRBV15 and TRBJ2-3, is DAMVIQNPRYQVTQFGKPVTLSCSQTLNHNVMYWYQQKSSQAPKLLFHYYDKDFNNEADTPDNFQSRRPNTSFCFLDIRSPGLGDTAMYLCATSISRVTDTQYFGPGTRLTVL.

The chain uses TRBV11-3 and TRBJ2-7; TRBD1 matches at 9 bases. CDR3 length: 12 residues. Germline V gene sequence: CDR1 SGHNT, CDR2 YENEEA. V shed 3 bases and J 6 bases; nucleotides not matched to a gene: 0. The CDR3, as DNA: TGTGCCAGCAGCTTGGACAGGGGCGAGCAGTACTTC. This sequence encodes CASSLDRGEQYF.

The chain carries TRBV5-5 and TRBJ1-5, with D hard to call. This CDR3 is built from 14 residues. V was trimmed by 0 bases and J by 9 bases, leaving 13 bases between them. Per germline, CDR1 SGHKS and CDR2 YYEKEE (reference sequence). The CDR3 nucleotides read TGTGCCAGCAGCTTGGAGGGAGGCTTTGGGCCCCAGCATTTT. Translated, it gives CASSLEGGFGPQHF.

This clone has just a few counts. The chain employs TRBV10-2 and TRBJ1-2; weak D call: TRBD1 (5 bases). Trimming took 1 base from V and 1 from J, leaving 10 bases between them. Germline V gene sequence: CDR1 WSHSY, CDR2 SAAADI. This CDR3 is built from 15 residues. CDR3 DNA sequence: TGCGCCAGCAGTGAGTTCCAGGGCCGTAACTATGGCTACACCTTC. Its protein product is CASSEFQGRNYGYTF.

The chain links TRBV6-5 to TRBJ2-5, with D perhaps matching TRBD2 (5 bases). Deletions cut 8 bases from V and 7 bases from J, with 17 bases between. Germline assignment: CDR1 MNHEY and CDR2 SVGAGI. This CDR3 contains 13 residues. CDR3 amino acids: CASVASSTRTQYF. The CDR3 coding sequence is TGTGCCAGCGTGGCTAGCTCCACCCGGACCCAGTACTTC.

V gene TRBV5-6 combines with J gene TRBJ2-1, with TRBD2 matching 9 bases. The germline CDR1 and CDR2 sequences are SGHDT and YYEEEE. The CDR3 loop spans 16 amino acids. The ends lost 0 bases at V and 3 bases at J; junction bases unmatched: 4. The CDR3 spells CASSLEVAGDYNEQFF. The CDR3 nucleotides are TGTGCCAGCAGCTTGGAAGTAGCGGGGGACTACAATGAGCAGTTCTTC.

This clone has a handful of counts. V and J are TRBV6-1 and TRBJ1-1; D is unclear. This CDR3 is built from 13 residues. The germline V gene has CDR1 MNHNS and CDR2 SASEGT. V lost 5 bases and J lost 0, with 7 bases in between. CDR3 coding DNA: TGTGCCAGCAGTCCAACGGTGAACACTGAAGCTTTCTTT. Translated, it gives CASSPTVNTEAFF.

This clone has just a few counts. V usage is TRBV6-5 and J usage is TRBJ2-2, with TRBD2 as a possible D gene (6 bases). Trimming took off 3 bases at V and 5 bases at J, with 16 bases between the two ends. CDR3 length: 16 amino acids. The germline CDR1 and CDR2 sequences are MNHEY and SVGAGI. The CDR3 is CASSYKGGGRTGELFF. The CDR3, as DNA: TGTGCCAGCAGTTATAAGGGCGGAGGGAGGACCGGGGAGCTGTTTTTT.

In this sample, this clone turned up a few times. The gene calls are TRBV18 and TRBJ2-7, with D possibly being TRBD1 (7 bases). V dropped 10 bases and J dropped 7 bases, with 23 bases sitting between them. The CDR3 consists of 14 residues. Germline lookup yields CDR1 KGHSH and CDR2 LQKENI. The CDR3 DNA sequence: TGTGCCACCTCCAGGACAGGAGGGAATAGTGAGCAGTACTTC. Translation gives CATSRTGGNSEQYF. Together with reference TRBV18 and TRBJ2-7, the CDR3 gives the full variable domain: NAGVMQNPRHLVRRRGQEARLRCSPMKGHSHVYWYRQLPEEGLKFMVYLQKENIIDESGMPKERFSAEFPKEGPSILRIQQVVRGDSAAYFCATSRTGGNSEQYFGPGTRLTVT.